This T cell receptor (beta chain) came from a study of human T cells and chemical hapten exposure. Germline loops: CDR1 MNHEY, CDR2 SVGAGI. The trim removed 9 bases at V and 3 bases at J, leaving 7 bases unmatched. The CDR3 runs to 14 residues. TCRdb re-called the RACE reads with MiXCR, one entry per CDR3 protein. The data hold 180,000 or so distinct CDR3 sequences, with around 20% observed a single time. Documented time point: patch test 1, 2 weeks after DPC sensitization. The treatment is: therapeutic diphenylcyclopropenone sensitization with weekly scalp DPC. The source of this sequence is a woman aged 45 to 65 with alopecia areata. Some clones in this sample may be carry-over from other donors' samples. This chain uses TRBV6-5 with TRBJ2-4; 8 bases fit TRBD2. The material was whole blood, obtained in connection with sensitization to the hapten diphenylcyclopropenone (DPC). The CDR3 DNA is TGTGCCAGTGCGGGAGGACGGCACAAAAACATTCAGTACTTC. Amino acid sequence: CASAGGRHKNIQYF.